The 14 T cell receptor beta chains below come from one sample, sequenced in a study of T cells in Graves' hyperthyroidism and ophthalmopathy (dated by TCRdb to between 2017 and 2020). Receptor libraries were prepared by multiplex PCR. The instrument given in TCRdb is Illumina HiSeq 2000. TCR beta CDR3 regions were amplified from RNA transcripts. For the first round of RT-PCR on the TCR CDR3, the HTBI primer set was used together with the Qiagen OneStep RT-PCR kit. In-frame beta chains were kept once TCRdb had trimmed the public reads at Q25 with fastp and called clones with MiXCR. Rows with one shared CDR3 protein collapse into an entry with the most common genes and DNA. This sample has roughly 800,000 distinct CDR3 sequences in its table, and around 39% of those were observed once. The biggest ten clones account for over 8% of the sample. Sequencing used blood. These receptors were obtained from a man younger than 35 with Graves' hyperthyroidism.

This clonotype was seen more than once but under ten times. The chain carries TRBV19 and TRBJ2-2, with D unresolved. This CDR3 has 15 residues. The germline V and J ends were trimmed by 0 bases and 6 bases, with 11 bases remaining between them. Per germline, CDR1 LNHDA and CDR2 SQIVND (reference sequence). CDR3 nucleotide sequence: TGTGCCAGTAGTATAGACCCGTCTCCGGCCGGGGAGCTGTTTTTT. Its translation is CASSIDPSPAGELFF.

This clonotype was counted only a few times. The rearrangement links TRBV5-1 to TRBJ2-5, with a weak D call TRBD2 (5 bases). The CDR3 is 12 amino acids. From germline, CDR1 is SGHRS and CDR2 YFSETQ. The V and J ends lost 6 bases and 4 bases respectively, with 10 bases between them. The CDR3 nucleotides are TGCGCCAGCATACAAGCGGCAGAGACCCAGTACTTC. It yields the protein CASIQAAETQYF.

This clonotype was counted only a few times. The V call is TRBV5-5, the J call TRBJ2-5; D is undetermined. The CDR3 loop spans 13 amino acids. V was trimmed by 4 bases and J by 5 bases, leaving 12 bases between them. Germline lookup yields CDR1 SGHKS and CDR2 YYEKEE (reference sequence). CDR3 in amino acids: CASSQVIGETQYF. CDR3 in DNA: TGTGCCAGCAGCCAAGTTATTGGGGAGACCCAGTACTTC.

This clonotype appeared a few times. J is TRBJ2-7 and V is TRBV7-9; D tentatively reads TRBD1 or TRBD2 (5 bases each). There are 12 residues in the CDR3. Trimming left V 7 bases short and J 5 bases short, with 12 bases between. Per the germline V gene, CDR1 is SEHNR and CDR2 is FQNEAQ (reference sequence). CDR3 nucleotides: TGTGCCAGCACCGGGGCCGTGGACGAGCAGTACTTC. This codes for CASTGAVDEQYF.

This clonotype was observed at least ten times. This chain uses TRBV29-1 with TRBJ2-5, with 11 bases fitting TRBD1. From germline, CDR1 is SQVTM and CDR2 ANQGSEA. With V trimmed by 6 bases and J by 3 bases, 6 bases remained unmatched. CDR3 length: 14 amino acids. In DNA, the CDR3 is TGCAGCGTCCTCGGGACAGGGGGGGAAGAGACCCAGTACTTC. Its translation: CSVLGTGGEETQYF.

This clonotype was seen at least ten times. The chain uses TRBV7-6 and TRBJ1-1; D is possibly TRBD1 (6 bases). The CDR3 extends over 15 amino acids. Looked up from germline, CDR1 is SGHVS and CDR2 is FNYEAQ. V was pared by 1 base and J by 1 base, with 10 bases between. The DNA of the CDR3 is TGTGCCAGCAGCTTAGTACAGGGACCGAACACTGAAGCTTTCTTT. This sequence encodes CASSLVQGPNTEAFF.

The rearrangement links TRBV7-8 to TRBJ2-2; D gene ambiguous. Germline loops: CDR1 SGHVS, CDR2 FQNEAQ. With 5 bases removed from V and 8 bases from J, the gap between germline ends came to 15 bases. The CDR3 length is 14 residues. DNA for the CDR3: TGTGCCAGCAGCCCCGTGCACTCCGTTGGGGAGCTGTTTTTT. It translates to CASSPVHSVGELFF. Full variable domain (remainder filled in from reference TRBV7-8 and TRBJ2-2): GAGVSQSPRYKVAKRGQDVALRCDPISGHVSLFWYQQALGQGPEFLTYFQNEAQLDKSGLPSDRFFAERPEGSVSTLKIQRTQQEDSAVYLCASSPVHSVGELFFGEGSRLTVL.

In its sample, this clonotype was seen a few times. The chain is built from TRBV5-1 and TRBJ2-2; unclear D gene. The CDR3 has 14 residues. V gave up 0 bases and J gave up 8 bases, with 11 bases separating them. Germline assignment: CDR1 SGHRS and CDR2 YFSETQ. CDR3 residues: CASSLAEIRGELFF. The DNA for the CDR3 is TGCGCCAGCAGCTTGGCAGAGATACGGGGGGAGCTGTTTTTT.

The V gene is TRBV7-2, the J gene TRBJ2-7, with D possibly TRBD1 on 6 matching bases. CDR1 is SGHTA and CDR2 is FQGNSA in the germline V gene. V lost 4 bases to trimming and J lost 4 bases, with 17 bases between them. The CDR3 sequence is 15 residues long. This CDR3 reads CASSSRRTQGYEQYF. In nucleotides, the CDR3 is TGTGCCAGCAGCTCCCGACGGACACAGGGTTACGAGCAGTACTTC.

The V gene is TRBV20-1, the J gene TRBJ2-7; D unclear. The V end lost 5 bases, the J end lost 3 bases, and 14 bases lay between the germline ends. The CDR3 is 13 residues long. The V gene's germline CDR1 is DFQATT and CDR2 SNEGSKA (reference sequence). CDR3 loop: CSARSTESYEQYF. The CDR3 DNA is TGCAGTGCTCGGTCGACTGAAAGCTACGAGCAGTACTTC.

On this clonotype itself: Mismatch with germline at one junction end may stem from a read error. The chain has TRBV5-1 and TRBJ2-7; no clear D gene. The germline gives CDR1 SGHRS, CDR2 YFSETQ. The CDR3 has 15 amino acids. The CDR3 DNA reads as TGCGCCAGCACCTTGGCCGCACTTGCGTCCTACGAGCAGTACTTC. Protein: CASTLAALASYEQYF.

This clonotype was found a few times. The V and J genes are TRBV7-2 and TRBJ2-7, with unresolved D. Looked up from germline, CDR1 is SGHTA and CDR2 is FQGNSA. The CDR3 extends over 16 amino acids. Trimming took off 2 bases at V and 6 bases at J, with 20 bases between the two ends. CDR3 sequence reads: CASSLNPRFENGEQYF. DNA for the CDR3: TGTGCCAGCAGCTTAAACCCGAGGTTCGAGAACGGCGAGCAGTACTTC.

This clonotype was found many times. The genes are TRBV29-1 and TRBJ1-2; possible D gene TRBD1, 5 bases. Deletions cut 6 bases from V and 8 bases from J, with 13 bases between. The CDR3 runs to 11 residues. Germline lookup yields CDR1 SQVTM and CDR2 ANQGSEA. The CDR3 nucleotides read TGCAGCGTCGCGCTGGGGGGAGGCTACACCTTC. This gives the protein CSVALGGGYTF.

CDR3 nucleotide sequence: TGTGCCAGCCGGCCCTCTAGCTCTGGGGCCAACGTCCTGACTTTC. This translates into CASRPSSSGANVLTF. The chain couples TRBV6-6 to TRBJ2-6; no clear D. The CDR3 is 15 amino acids. From germline, CDR1 is MNHNY and CDR2 SVGAGI (reference sequence). The V end was cut by 8 bases, the J end by 0 bases, with 11 bases between.